The source of this TCR beta chain is a study of neoadjuvant nivolumab and ipilimumab in lung cancer. The CDR3 has 16 amino acids. Germline CDR1 reads SGHRS; CDR2 reads YFSETQ. Trimming cost V 4 bases and J 1 base; bases outside gene matches: 4. Produced via immunoSEQ multiplex PCR; TCRdb's table is partial and in-frame only. The sample holds under 35,000 clones, approximately 90% seen once. This clone has a handful of counts. Antigen unknown. Whole-study results and caveats: Resected-tumor TCR richness correlated positively with pretherapy blood richness.

The chain uses TRBV5-1 and TRBJ1-4; 10 bases line up with TRBD1. This receptor was obtained from an adult with non-small cell lung cancer. This specimen consisted of peripheral blood, obtained after neoadjuvant nivolumab, alone or with ipilimumab, at or shortly before surgery. DNA for the CDR3: TGCGCCAGCAGCCCGTGGACAGGGGGAACTAATGAAAAACTGTTTTTT. It is translated as CASSPWTGGTNEKLFF.